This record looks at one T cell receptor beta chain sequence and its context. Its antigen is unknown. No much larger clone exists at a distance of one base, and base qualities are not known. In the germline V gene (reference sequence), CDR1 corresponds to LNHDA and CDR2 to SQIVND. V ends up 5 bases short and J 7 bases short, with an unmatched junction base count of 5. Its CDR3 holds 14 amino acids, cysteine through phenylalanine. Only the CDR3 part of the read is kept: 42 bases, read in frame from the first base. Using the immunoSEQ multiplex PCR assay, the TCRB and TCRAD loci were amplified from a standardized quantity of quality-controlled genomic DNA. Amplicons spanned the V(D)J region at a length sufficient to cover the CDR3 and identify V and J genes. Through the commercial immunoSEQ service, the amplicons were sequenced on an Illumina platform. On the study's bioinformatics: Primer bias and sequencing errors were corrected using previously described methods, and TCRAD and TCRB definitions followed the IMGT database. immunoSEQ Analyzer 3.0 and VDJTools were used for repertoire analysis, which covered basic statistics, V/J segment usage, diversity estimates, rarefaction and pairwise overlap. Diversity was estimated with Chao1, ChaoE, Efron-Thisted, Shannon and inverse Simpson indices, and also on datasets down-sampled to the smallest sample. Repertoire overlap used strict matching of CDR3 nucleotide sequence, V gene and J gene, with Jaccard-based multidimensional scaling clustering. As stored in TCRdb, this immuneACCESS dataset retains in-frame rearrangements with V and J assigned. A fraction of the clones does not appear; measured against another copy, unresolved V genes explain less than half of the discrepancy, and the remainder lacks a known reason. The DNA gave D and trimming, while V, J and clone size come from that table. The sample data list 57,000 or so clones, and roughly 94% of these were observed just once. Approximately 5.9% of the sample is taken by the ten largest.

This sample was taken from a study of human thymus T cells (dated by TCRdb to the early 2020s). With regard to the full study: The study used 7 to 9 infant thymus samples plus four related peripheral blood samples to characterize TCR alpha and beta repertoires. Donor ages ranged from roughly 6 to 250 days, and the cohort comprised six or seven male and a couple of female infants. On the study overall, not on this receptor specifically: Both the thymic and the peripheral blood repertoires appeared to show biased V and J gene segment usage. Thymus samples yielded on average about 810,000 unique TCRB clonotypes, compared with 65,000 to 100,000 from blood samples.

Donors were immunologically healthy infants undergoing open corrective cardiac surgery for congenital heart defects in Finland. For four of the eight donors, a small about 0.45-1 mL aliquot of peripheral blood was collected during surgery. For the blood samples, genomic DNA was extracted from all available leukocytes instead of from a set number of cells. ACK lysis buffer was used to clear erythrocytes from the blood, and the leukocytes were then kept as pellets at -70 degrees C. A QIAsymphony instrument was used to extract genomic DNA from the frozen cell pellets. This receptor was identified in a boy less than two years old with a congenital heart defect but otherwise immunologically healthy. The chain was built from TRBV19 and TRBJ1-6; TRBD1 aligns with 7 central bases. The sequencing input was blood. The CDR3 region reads CASSSTGRNSPLHF. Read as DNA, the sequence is TGTGCCAGTAGTTCGACAGGGCGGAATTCACCCCTCCACTTT.